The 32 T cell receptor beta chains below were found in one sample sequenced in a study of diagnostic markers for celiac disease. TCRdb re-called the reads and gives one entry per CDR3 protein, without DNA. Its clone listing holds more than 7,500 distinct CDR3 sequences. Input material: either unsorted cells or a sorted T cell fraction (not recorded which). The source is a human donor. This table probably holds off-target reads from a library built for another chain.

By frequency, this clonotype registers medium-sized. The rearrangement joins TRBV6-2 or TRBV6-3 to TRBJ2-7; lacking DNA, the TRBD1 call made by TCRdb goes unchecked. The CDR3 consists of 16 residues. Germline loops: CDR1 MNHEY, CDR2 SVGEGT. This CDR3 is CASSLRSEGVSYEQYF.

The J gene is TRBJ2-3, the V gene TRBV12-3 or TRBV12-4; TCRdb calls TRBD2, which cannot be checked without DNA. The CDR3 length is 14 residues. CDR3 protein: CASSFSWGGDTQYF.

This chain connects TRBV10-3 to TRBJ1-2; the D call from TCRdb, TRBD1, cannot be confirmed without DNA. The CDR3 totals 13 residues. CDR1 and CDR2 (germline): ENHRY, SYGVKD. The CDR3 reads CAISESLSRGYTF.

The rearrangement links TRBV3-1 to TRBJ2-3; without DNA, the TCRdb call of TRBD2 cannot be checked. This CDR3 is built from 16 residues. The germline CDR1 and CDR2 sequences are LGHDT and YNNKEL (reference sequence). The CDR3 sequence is CASSPRRISGTDTQYF.

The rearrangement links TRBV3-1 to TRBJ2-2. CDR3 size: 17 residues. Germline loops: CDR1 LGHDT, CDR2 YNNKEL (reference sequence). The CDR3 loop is CASSHSILLDGTGELFF. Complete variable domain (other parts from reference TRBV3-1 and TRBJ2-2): DTAVSQTPKYLVTQMGNDKSIKCEQNLGHDTMYWYKQDSKKFLKIMFSYNNKELIINETVPNRFSPKSPDKAHLNLHINSLELGDSAVYFCASSHSILLDGTGELFFGEGSRLTVL.

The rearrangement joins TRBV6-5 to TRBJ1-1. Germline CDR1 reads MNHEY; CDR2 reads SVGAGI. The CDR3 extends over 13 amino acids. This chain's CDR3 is CASRRGGGTEAFF.

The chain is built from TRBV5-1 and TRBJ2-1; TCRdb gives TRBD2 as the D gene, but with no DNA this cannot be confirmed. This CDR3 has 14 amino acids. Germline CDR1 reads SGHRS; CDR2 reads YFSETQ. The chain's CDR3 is CATSSRPPYNEQFF.

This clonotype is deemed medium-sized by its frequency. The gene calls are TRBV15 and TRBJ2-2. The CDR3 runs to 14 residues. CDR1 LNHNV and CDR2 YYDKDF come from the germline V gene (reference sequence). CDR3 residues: CATREILGTGELFF.

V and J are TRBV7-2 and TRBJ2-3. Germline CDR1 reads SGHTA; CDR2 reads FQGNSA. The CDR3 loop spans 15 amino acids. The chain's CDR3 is CASSSFPSSTDTQYF.

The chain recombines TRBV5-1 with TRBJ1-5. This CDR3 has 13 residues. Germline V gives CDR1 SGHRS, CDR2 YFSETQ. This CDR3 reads CASSQVGEQPQHF.

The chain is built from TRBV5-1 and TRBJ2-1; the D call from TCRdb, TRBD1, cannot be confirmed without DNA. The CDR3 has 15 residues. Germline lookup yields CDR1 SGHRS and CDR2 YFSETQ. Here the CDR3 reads CASSPLGGSYNEQFF. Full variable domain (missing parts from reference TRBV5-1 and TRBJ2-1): KAGVTQTPRYLIKTRGQQVTLSCSPISGHRSVSWYQQTPGQGLQFLFEYFSETQRNKGNFPGRFSGRQFSNSRSEMNVSTLELGDSALYLCASSPLGGSYNEQFFGPGTRLTVL.

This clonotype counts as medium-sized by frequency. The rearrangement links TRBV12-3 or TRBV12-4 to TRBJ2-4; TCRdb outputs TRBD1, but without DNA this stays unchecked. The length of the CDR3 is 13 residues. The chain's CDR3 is CASSSAGLNIQYF.

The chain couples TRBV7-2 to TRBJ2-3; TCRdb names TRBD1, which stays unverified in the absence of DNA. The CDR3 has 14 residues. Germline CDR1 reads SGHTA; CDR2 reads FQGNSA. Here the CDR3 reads CASSLGANTDTQYF.

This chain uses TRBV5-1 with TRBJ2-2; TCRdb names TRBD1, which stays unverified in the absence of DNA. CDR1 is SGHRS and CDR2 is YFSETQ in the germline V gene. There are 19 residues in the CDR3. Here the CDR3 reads CASSLKGQGAPTNTGELFF.

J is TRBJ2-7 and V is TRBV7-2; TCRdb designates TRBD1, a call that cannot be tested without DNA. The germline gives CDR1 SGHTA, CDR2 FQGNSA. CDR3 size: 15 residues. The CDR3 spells CASSATGNAAYEQYF.

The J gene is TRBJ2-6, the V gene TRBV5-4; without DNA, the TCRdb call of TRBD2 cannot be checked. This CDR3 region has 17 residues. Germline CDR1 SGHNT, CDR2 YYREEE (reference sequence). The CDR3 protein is CATRSGAASSGANVLTF. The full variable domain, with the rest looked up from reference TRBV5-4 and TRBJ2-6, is ETGVTQSPTHLIKTRGQQVTLRCSSQSGHNTVSWYQQALGQGPQFIFQYYREEENGRGNFPPRFSGLQFPNYSSELNVNALELDDSALYLCATRSGAASSGANVLTFGAGSRLTVL.

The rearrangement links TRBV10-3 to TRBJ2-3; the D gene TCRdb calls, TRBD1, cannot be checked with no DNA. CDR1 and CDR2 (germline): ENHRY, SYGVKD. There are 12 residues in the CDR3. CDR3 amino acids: CAISERGDTQYF.

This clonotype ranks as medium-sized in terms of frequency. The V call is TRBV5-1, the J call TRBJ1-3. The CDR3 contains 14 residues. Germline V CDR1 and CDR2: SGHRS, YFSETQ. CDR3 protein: CASSSATSGNTIYF.

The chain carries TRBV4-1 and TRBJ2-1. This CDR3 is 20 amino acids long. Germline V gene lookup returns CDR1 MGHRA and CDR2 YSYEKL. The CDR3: CASSQVEATPIGSSYNEQFF.

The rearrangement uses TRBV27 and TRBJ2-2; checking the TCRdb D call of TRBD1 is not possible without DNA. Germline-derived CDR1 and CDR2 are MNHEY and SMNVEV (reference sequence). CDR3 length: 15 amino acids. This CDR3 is CASGRGGAGTGELFF.

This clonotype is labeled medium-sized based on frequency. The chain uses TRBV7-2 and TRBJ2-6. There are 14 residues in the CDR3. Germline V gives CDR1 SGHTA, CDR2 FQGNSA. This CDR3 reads CASSLISGANVLTF.

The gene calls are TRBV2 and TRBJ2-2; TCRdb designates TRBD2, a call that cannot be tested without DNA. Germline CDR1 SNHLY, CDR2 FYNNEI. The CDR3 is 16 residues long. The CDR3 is CASSERLAGPTGELFF.

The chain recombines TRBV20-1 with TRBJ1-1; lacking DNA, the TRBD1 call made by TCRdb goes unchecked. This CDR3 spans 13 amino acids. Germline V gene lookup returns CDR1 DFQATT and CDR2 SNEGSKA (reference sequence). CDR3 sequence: CSAVPSPNTEAFF.

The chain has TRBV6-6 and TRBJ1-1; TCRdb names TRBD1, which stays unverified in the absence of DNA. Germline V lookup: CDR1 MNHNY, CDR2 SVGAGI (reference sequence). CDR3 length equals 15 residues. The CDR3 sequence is CASSSVRGRGTEAFF.

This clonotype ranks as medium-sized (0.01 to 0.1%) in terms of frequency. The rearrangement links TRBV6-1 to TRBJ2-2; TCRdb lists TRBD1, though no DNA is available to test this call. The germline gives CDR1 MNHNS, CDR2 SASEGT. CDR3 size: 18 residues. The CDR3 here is CASSPYSGTGGITGELFF.

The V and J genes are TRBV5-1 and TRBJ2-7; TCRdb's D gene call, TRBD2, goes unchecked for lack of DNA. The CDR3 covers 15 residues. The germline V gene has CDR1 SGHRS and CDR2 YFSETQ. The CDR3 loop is CASSMTSGRPYEQYF.

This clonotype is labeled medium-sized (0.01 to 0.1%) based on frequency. CDR3 region: CASSFAGLAAEQYF. The chain recombines TRBV7-2 with TRBJ2-7; TCRdb names TRBD2, which stays unverified in the absence of DNA. Germline V gene lookup returns CDR1 SGHTA and CDR2 FQGNSA. The CDR3 totals 14 residues. Based on the CDR3 plus reference TRBV7-2 and TRBJ2-7, the full variable domain is GAGVSQSPSNKVTEKGKDVELRCDPISGHTALYWYRQSLGQGLEFLIYFQGNSAPDKSGLPSDRFSAERTGGSVSTLTIQRTQQEDSAVYLCASSFAGLAAEQYFGPGTRLTVT.

The chain's CDR3 is CASSSSGQNEQFF. The chain employs TRBV6-1 and TRBJ2-1; no DNA is available, so the TRBD1 call from TCRdb remains unchecked. The CDR3 loop spans 13 amino acids. Germline V gene lookup returns CDR1 MNHNS and CDR2 SASEGT.

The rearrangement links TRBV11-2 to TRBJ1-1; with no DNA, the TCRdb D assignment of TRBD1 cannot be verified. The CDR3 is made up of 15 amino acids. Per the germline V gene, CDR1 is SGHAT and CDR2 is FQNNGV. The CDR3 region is CASSSVTEARAEAFF.

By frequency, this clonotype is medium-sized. The CDR3 sequence: CASSQVGGEQYF. The chain is built from TRBV4-2 and TRBJ2-7; checking the TCRdb D call of TRBD2 is not possible without DNA. The CDR3 totals 12 residues. Germline lookup yields CDR1 LGHNA and CDR2 YNFKEQ.

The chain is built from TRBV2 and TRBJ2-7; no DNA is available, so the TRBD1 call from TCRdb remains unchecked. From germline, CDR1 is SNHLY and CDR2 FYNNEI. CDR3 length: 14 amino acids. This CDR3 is CASRGTGGPYEQYF. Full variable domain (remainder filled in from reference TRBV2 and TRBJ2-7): EPEVTQTPSHQVTQMGQEVILRCVPISNHLYFYWYRQILGQKVEFLVSFYNNEISEKSEIFDDQFSVERPDGSNFTLKIRSTKLEDSAMYFCASRGTGGPYEQYFGPGTRLTVT.

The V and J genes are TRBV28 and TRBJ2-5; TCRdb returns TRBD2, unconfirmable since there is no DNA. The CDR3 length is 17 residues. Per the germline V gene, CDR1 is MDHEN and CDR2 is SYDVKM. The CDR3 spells CASSFLAGGLVKETQYF. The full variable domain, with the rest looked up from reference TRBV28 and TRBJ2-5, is DVKVTQSSRYLVKRTGEKVFLECVQDMDHENMFWYRQDPGLGLRLIYFSYDVKMKEKGDIPEGYSVSREKKERFSLILESASTNQTSMYLCASSFLAGGLVKETQYFGPGTRLLVL.